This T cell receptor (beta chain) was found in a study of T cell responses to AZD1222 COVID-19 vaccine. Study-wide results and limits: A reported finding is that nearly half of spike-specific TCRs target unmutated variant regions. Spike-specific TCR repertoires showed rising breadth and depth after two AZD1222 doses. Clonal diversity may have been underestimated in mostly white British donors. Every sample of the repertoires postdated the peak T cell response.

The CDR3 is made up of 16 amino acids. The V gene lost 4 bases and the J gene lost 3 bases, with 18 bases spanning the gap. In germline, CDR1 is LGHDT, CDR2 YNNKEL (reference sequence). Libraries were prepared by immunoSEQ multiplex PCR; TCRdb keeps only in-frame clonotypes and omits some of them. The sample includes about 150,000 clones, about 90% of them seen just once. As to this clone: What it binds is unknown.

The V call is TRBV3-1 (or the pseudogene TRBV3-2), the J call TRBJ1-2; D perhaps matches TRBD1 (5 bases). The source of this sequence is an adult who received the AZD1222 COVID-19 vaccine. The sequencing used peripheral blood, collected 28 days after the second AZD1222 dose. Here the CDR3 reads CASSLRRSRAHYGYTF. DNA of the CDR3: TGTGCCAGCAGCCTAAGGAGGTCCAGGGCCCACTATGGCTACACCTTC.